The 9 T cell receptor beta chains in this list originate from one sample, sequenced in a study of blood T cell repertoires in COVID-19. Clones were sequenced by immunoSEQ multiplex PCR, and TCRdb holds only the in-frame ones, with some missing. The top ten hold around 13% of the sample, which has approximately 140,000 clones, over 60% seen once. Material: peripheral blood. These receptors all come from a man aged 80 or over with acute or convalescent COVID-19.

The chain links TRBV11-3 to TRBJ1-1; D gene ambiguous. V lost 0 bases, J lost 5 bases, and 7 bases lay in between. The V gene's germline CDR1 is SGHNT and CDR2 YENEEA. This CDR3 is 13 amino acids long. Here the CDR3 reads CASSLDFRTEAFF. The CDR3 DNA reads TGTGCCAGCAGCTTAGATTTTCGTACTGAAGCTTTCTTT.

This clone was detected a few times. The chain couples TRBV9 to TRBJ2-2; tentatively, D is TRBD2 (5 bases). Per germline, CDR1 SGDLS and CDR2 YYNGEE. Trimming pared 0 bases from V and 5 bases from J, leaving 14 bases between. The CDR3 is made up of 16 amino acids. CDR3 residues: CASSVDRGLRTGELFF. The CDR3 nucleotides read TGTGCCAGCAGCGTAGATCGGGGATTGAGAACCGGGGAGCTGTTTTTT.

The chain couples TRBV29-1 to TRBJ1-2; TRBD1 is a possible D gene (5 bases). There are 13 residues in the CDR3. Per the germline V gene, CDR1 is SQVTM and CDR2 is ANQGSEA. V lost 5 bases to trimming and J lost 8 bases, with 18 bases between them. This chain's CDR3 is CSVQATALGGYTF. In nucleotides, the CDR3 is TGCAGCGTTCAGGCGACAGCCCTGGGGGGCTACACCTTC. Drawing the rest from reference TRBV29-1 and TRBJ1-2, the complete variable domain is SAVISQKPSRDICQRGTSLTIQCQVDSQVTMMFWYRQQPGQSLTLIATANQGSEATYESGFVIDKFPISRPNLTFSTLTVSNMSPEDSSIYLCSVQATALGGYTFGSGTRLTVV.

This sequence joins TRBV6-6 and TRBJ2-3; TRBD1 agrees at 10 bases. Per germline, CDR1 MNHNY and CDR2 SVGAGI (reference sequence). This CDR3 spans 15 amino acids. Trimming removed 6 bases from V and 5 bases from J; junction bases left unmatched: 8. The CDR3 nucleotides are TGTGCCAGCAGCTACGACAGGGGGCAGAGAGATACGCAGTATTTT. Translated, it gives CASSYDRGQRDTQYF.

The chain links TRBV5-1 to TRBJ2-5, with D possibly TRBD1 on 6 matching bases. The CDR3 loop spans 13 amino acids. The V end lost 4 bases, the J end lost 2 bases, and 9 bases lay between the germline ends. The V gene's germline CDR1 is SGHRS and CDR2 YFSETQ. The CDR3 protein is CASSEQGQETQYF. The CDR3 bases are TGCGCCAGCAGCGAACAGGGACAAGAGACCCAGTACTTC. Full variable domain (missing parts from reference TRBV5-1 and TRBJ2-5): KAGVTQTPRYLIKTRGQQVTLSCSPISGHRSVSWYQQTPGQGLQFLFEYFSETQRNKGNFPGRFSGRQFSNSRSEMNVSTLELGDSALYLCASSEQGQETQYFGPGTRLLVL.

The chain employs TRBV5-6 and TRBJ1-1; D remains unclear. There are 14 residues in the CDR3. With 2 bases removed from V and 2 bases from J, the gap between germline ends came to 10 bases. The germline gives CDR1 SGHDT, CDR2 YYEEEE. The CDR3 reads CASSFRGRNTEAFF. CDR3 DNA sequence: TGTGCCAGCAGCTTTCGAGGGCGAAACACTGAAGCTTTCTTT.

This clone appeared a few times. The V and J genes are TRBV27 and TRBJ2-1; 11 bases agree with TRBD2. In germline, CDR1 is MNHEY, CDR2 SMNVEV (reference sequence). With V trimmed by 7 bases and J by 10 bases, 9 bases remained unmatched. The length of the CDR3 is 14 residues. Here the CDR3 DNA reads TGTGCCAGCATGCGTAGCGGGGGGGCCAGAGAGCAGTTCTTC. Amino acids: CASMRSGGAREQFF.

V gene TRBV5-6 combines with J gene TRBJ1-3; D is uncertain. Trimming cost V 0 bases and J 4 bases, with 8 bases left between them. The CDR3 is 14 amino acids. Germline CDR1 and CDR2: SGHDT and YYEEEE. The CDR3, as DNA: TGTGCCAGCAGCTTGGCCTTCCCGGGAAACACCATATATTTT. Its translation: CASSLAFPGNTIYF.

The chain couples TRBV18 to TRBJ1-1; D is undetermined. Germline loops: CDR1 KGHSH, CDR2 LQKENI. CDR3 size: 13 residues. V was cut by 8 bases and J by 1 base, with 11 bases left in between. The CDR3 nucleotides are TGTGCCAGCCGGAGAGTCAGGAACACTGAAGCTTTCTTT. This encodes CASRRVRNTEAFF. The full variable domain, with the rest looked up from reference TRBV18 and TRBJ1-1, is NAGVMQNPRHLVRRRGQEARLRCSPMKGHSHVYWYRQLPEEGLKFMVYLQKENIIDESGMPKERFSAEFPKEGPSILRIQQVVRGDSAAYFCASRRVRNTEAFFGQGTRLTVV.